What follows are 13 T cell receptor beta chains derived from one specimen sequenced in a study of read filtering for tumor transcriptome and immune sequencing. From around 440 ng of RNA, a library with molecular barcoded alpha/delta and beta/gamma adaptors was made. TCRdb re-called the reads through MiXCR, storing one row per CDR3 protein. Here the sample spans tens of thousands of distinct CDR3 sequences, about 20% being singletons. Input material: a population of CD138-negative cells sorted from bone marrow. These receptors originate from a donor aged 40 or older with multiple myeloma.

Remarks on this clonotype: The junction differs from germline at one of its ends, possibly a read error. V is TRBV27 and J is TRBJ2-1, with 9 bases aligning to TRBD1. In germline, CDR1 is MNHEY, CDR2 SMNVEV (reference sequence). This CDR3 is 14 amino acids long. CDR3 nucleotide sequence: TGTGCCAGCAGTTTATCAGCAACCGGGACAGGGCGAATCTTC. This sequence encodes CASSLSATGTGRIF.

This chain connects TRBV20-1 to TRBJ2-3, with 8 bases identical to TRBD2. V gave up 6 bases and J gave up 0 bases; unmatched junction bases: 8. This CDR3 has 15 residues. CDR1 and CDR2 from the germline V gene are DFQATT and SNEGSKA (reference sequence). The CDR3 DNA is TGCAGTGCCGCCTCGGGAGGGCCTAGCACAGATACGCAGTATTTT. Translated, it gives CSAASGGPSTDTQYF.

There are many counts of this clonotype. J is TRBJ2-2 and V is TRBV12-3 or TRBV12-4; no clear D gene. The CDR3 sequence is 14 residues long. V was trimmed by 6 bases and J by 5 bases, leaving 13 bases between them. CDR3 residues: CASRSDRVTGELFF. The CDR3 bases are TGTGCCAGCAGGTCCGACCGCGTTACCGGGGAGCTGTTTTTT.

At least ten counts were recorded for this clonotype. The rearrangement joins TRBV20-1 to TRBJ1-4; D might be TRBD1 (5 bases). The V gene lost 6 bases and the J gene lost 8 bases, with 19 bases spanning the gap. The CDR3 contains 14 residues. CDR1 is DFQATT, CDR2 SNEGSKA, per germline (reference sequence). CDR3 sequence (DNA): TGCAGTGCCCTGAAAGGGGAGGTAGTCGAAAAACTGTTTTTT. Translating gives CSALKGEVVEKLFF.

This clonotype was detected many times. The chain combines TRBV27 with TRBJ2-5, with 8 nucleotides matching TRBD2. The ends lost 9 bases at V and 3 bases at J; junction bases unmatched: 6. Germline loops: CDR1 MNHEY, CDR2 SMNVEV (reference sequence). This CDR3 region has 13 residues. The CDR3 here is CARPTGGEETQYF. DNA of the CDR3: TGTGCCAGACCCACGGGGGGGGAAGAGACCCAGTACTTC.

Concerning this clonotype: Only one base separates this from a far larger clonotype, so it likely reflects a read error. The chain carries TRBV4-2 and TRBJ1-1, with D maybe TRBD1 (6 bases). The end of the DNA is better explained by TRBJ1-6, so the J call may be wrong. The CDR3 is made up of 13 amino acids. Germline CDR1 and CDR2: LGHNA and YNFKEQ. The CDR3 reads CAGRMGANSPLHF. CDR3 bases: TGTGCCGGCAGAATGGGGGCGAATTCACCCCTCCACTTT.

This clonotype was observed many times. The CDR3 is CASSLSAGSGNTEAFF. CDR3 bases: TGCGCCAGCAGCTTGTCGGCAGGGTCTGGAAACACTGAAGCTTTCTTT. The chain employs TRBV5-1 and TRBJ1-1, with D perhaps matching TRBD1 (5 bases). Germline V gives CDR1 SGHRS, CDR2 YFSETQ. The V end lost 1 base, the J end lost 2 bases, and 15 bases lay between the germline ends. There are 16 residues in the CDR3.

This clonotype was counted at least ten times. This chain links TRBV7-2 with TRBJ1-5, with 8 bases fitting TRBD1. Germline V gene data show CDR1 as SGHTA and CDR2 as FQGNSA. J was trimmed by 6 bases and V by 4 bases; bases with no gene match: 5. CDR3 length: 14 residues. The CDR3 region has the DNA TGTGCCAGCAGCTCGGGACAGGTCCTTCAGCCCCAGCATTTT. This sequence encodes CASSSGQVLQPQHF.

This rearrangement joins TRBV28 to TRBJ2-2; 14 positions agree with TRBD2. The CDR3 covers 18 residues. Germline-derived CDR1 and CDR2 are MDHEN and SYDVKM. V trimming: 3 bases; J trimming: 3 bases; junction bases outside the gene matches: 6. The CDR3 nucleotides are TGTGCCAGCAGTTTCCCGGGACTAGCGGGAGCTGACACCGGGGAGCTGTTTTTT. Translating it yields CASSFPGLAGADTGELFF.

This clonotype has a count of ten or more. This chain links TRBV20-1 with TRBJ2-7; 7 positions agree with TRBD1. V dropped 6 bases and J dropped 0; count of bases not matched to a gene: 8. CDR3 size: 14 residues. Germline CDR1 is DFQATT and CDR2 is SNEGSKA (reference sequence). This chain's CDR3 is CSATRQGPSYEQYF. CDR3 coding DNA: TGCAGTGCCACCAGACAGGGCCCCTCCTACGAGCAGTACTTC.

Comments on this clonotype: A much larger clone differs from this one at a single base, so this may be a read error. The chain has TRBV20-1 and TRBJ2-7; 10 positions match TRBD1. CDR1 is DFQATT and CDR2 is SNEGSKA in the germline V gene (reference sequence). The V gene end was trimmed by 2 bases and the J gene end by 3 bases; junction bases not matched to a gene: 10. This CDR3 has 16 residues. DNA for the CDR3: TGCAGTGCTAGACGAAGGTGGACAGGGGGTGTCTACGAGCAGTACTTC. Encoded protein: CSARRRWTGGVYEQYF.

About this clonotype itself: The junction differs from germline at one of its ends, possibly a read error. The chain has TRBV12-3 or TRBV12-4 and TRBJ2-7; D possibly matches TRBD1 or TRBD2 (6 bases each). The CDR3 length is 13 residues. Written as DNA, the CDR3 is TGTGTCAGCAGTCCACAGGGAGCGGGCGAGCAGTACTTC. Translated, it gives CVSSPQGAGEQYF.

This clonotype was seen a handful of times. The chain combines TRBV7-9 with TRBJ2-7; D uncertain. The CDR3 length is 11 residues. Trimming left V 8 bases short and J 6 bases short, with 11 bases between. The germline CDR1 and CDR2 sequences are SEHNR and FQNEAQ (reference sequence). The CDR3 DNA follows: TGTGCCAGCGGCCTCACGAGCGAGCAGTACTTC. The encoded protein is CASGLTSEQYF.